Listed below are T cell receptor beta chains from one sample, sequenced in a study of T cell responses to AZD1222 COVID-19 vaccine. The repertoire was sequenced with immunoSEQ multiplex PCR; TCRdb's copy has only in-frame clones and lacks some. This table has some 130,000 clones, 92% appearing once. This sample comprised peripheral blood, obtained on day 0 of AZD1222 vaccination. The receptors shown here come from an adult in good health. CDR3s include the opening cysteine and the closing phenylalanine or tryptophan. A D gene is named only where the DNA matches it firmly. The size field is filled for only some rows; it gives once, few, many or a size class.

V gene	J gene	clone size	D gene	CDR3 protein	CDR3 DNA
TRBV30	TRBJ2-1	NA	TRBD1	CAWGQGAGLYNEQFF	TGTGCCTGGGGGCAGGGGGCTGGTCTATACAATGAGCAGTTCTTC
TRBV20-1	TRBJ1-5	NA	NA	CSASIPNQPQHF	TGCAGTGCTAGTATTCCCAATCAGCCCCAGCATTTT
TRBV30	TRBJ2-6	NA	TRBD2	CAWSVYGRGLAGTGANVLTF	TGTGCCTGGAGTGTATACGGTCGGGGACTAGCGGGAACTGGGGCCAACGTCCTGACTTTC
TRBV27	TRBJ1-5	NA	NA	CASSLRTGNQPQHF	TGTGCCAGCAGTTTAAGAACAGGCAATCAGCCCCAGCATTTT
TRBV7-9	TRBJ2-2	NA	NA	CASSLVTLGNTGELFF	TGTGCCAGCAGCTTAGTAACACTAGGGAACACCGGGGAGCTGTTTTTT
TRBV5-4	TRBJ2-5	NA	NA	CASRMAGPQETQYF	TGTGCCAGCAGGATGGCGGGACCCCAAGAGACCCAGTACTTC
TRBV7-2	TRBJ2-7	NA	TRBD1	CASSAPGTGIEQYF	TGTGCCAGCAGCGCGCCCGGGACAGGGATCGAGCAGTACTTC
TRBV4-1	TRBJ1-1	NA	NA	CASSQSAPGNTEAFF	TGCGCCAGCAGCCAATCGGCGCCGGGGAACACTGAAGCTTTCTTT
TRBV28	TRBJ2-5	NA	NA	CASSFRRETQYF	TGTGCCAGCAGTTTTCGTAGGGAGACCCAGTACTTC
TRBV18	TRBJ1-1	NA	NA	CASSPPGRNTEAFF	TGTGCCAGCTCACCACCGGGCAGAAACACTGAAGCTTTCTTT
TRBV5-1	TRBJ1-1	NA	NA	CASSLDRANTEAFF	TGCGCCAGCAGCTTGGACAGGGCGAACACTGAAGCTTTCTTT
TRBV4-3	TRBJ2-7	NA	NA	CASSQDRVRYYEQYF	TGCGCCAGCAGCCAAGATCGGGTACGCTACTACGAGCAGTACTTC
TRBV14	TRBJ1-4	NA	TRBD1	CASSQWDRGEATNEKLFF	TGTGCCAGCAGCCAGTGGGACAGGGGCGAGGCAACTAATGAAAAACTGTTTTTT
TRBV5-1	TRBJ2-7	NA	NA	CASSSWGEVGEQYF	TGCGCCAGCAGCTCCTGGGGGGAGGTCGGCGAGCAGTACTTC
TRBV9	TRBJ1-2	once	NA	CASSVEISGRGSGGYTF	TGTGCCAGCAGCGTAGAAATATCCGGCAGGGGATCCGGCGGCTACACCTTC
TRBV7-2	TRBJ2-1	NA	TRBD2	CASSQLAVSYNEQFF	TGTGCCAGCAGCCAACTAGCGGTCTCCTACAATGAGCAGTTCTTC
TRBV28	TRBJ1-1	few	NA	CASTPLDQYAEAFF	TGTGCCAGCACCCCGTTAGACCAGTATGCTGAAGCTTTCTTT